This T cell receptor beta chain was recorded in a study of OX40 agonist ivuxolimab in advanced cancers. For the study at large: Every patient in dose escalation had hepatocellular carcinoma, melanoma, renal cell or head and neck cancer.

For this clone: Antigen specificity is unknown.

The germline V and J ends were trimmed by 0 bases and 2 bases, with 14 bases remaining between them. CDR1 and CDR2 from the germline V gene are SNHLY and FYNNEI. The CDR3 is 16 residues long. Findings and limits, study-wide: On average, CD8+ T cells had more expanded clones than CD4+. What antigens the expanded peripheral T cells recognized was never established. Circulating CD4+ and CD8+ T cells showed clonal expansion by week 6 at 0.1 to 3.0 mg/kg.

The data were produced by immunoSEQ multiplex PCR, yet TCRdb's version contains in-frame clones alone and is incomplete. The sample consists of 55,000 to 65,000 clones, 77% of them appearing once. The gene calls are TRBV2 and TRBJ2-7; weak D call: TRBD1 (6 bases). Specimen: CD4+ or CD8+ T cells sorted from blood, collected in a trial of the OX40 agonist ivuxolimab. This sequence originates from an adult with an advanced solid tumor such as melanoma, head and neck, liver or kidney cancer. The CDR3 spells CASSEADGQGTYEQYF. The CDR3 nucleotides are TGTGCCAGCAGTGAAGCGGACGGGCAGGGGACCTACGAGCAGTACTTC.